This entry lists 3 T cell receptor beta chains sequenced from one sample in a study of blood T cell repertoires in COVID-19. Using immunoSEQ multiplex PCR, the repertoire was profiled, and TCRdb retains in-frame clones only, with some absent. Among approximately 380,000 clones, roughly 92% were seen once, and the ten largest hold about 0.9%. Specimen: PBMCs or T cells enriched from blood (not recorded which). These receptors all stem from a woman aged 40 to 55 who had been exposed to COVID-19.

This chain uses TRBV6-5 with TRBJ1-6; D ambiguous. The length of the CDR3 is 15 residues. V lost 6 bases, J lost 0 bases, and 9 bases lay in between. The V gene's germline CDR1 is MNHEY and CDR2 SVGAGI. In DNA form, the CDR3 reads TGTGCCAGCAGGGATGGGAGCTCCTATAATTCACCCCTCCACTTT. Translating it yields CASRDGSSYNSPLHF.

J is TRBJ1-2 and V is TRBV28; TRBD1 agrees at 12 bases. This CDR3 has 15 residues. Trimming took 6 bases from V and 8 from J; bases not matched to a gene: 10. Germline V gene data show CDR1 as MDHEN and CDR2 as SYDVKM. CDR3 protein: CASRPRAGTGGGYTF. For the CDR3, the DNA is TGTGCCAGCAGGCCCCGTGCCGGGACAGGGGGCGGCTACACCTTC.

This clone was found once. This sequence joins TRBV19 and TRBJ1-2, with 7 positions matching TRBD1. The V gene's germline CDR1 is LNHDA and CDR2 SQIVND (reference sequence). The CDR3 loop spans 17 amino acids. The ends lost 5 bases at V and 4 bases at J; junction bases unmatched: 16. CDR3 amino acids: CASSSLNPGQSTYGYTF. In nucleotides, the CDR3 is TGTGCCAGTAGTTCCTTGAACCCGGGACAGTCGACCTATGGCTACACCTTC.